These 24 T cell receptor beta chains were all obtained from the same sample, sequenced in a study of blood T cells in healthy people across ages. The use of a sample-barcoded 5' primer and a J-beta primer mix characterized a second PCR of roughly 6 to 11 cycles. TCRdb used MiXCR to reprocess the 5' RACE reads, holding one entry per CDR3 protein. The repertoire holds more than 700,000 distinct CDR3 sequences, about 45% seen once, with roughly 18% in the top ten. Sequenced material: blood. These receptors were taken from a man older than 75 in good health.

The CDR3 bases are TGTGCCACCAGGGGAGGGGGAGATTCCTACAATGAGCAGTTCTTC. Translated, it gives CATRGGGDSYNEQFF. The chain employs TRBV24-1 and TRBJ2-1, with D tentatively TRBD2 (7 bases). V was clipped by 7 bases and J by 1 base, with 13 bases between them. From germline, CDR1 is KGHDR and CDR2 SFDVKD. This CDR3 spans 15 amino acids.

This clonotype has just a few counts. The gene calls are TRBV11-1 and TRBJ2-3; D uncertain. Germline loops: CDR1 SGHAT, CDR2 FQDESV (reference sequence). The CDR3 is made up of 15 amino acids. Trimming took 2 bases from V and 1 from J, leaving 10 bases between them. CDR3 DNA sequence: TGTGCCAGCAGCTTACGAGCTGTGGGCACAGATACGCAGTATTTT. Translating gives CASSLRAVGTDTQYF.

The CDR3 protein is CASSLLLYEQYF. The CDR3, as DNA: TGTGCCAGCAGTTTATTGCTGTACGAGCAGTACTTC. The chain couples TRBV28 to TRBJ2-7, with D uncertain. Per germline, CDR1 MDHEN and CDR2 SYDVKM. The CDR3 consists of 12 residues. V was clipped by 1 base and J by 4 bases, with 5 bases between them.

To note about this clonotype: Possible read error: a much larger clone is one base away. The V and J genes are TRBV27 and TRBJ1-5; no definite D call. Trimming shortened V by 2 bases and J by 5 bases, and 16 bases separated the two germline ends. This CDR3 contains 16 residues. CDR1 MNHEY and CDR2 SMNVEV come from the germline V gene (reference sequence). The CDR3 bases are TGTGCCAGCAGTTTAACTTGGGTGCACGGGTATCAGCCCCAGCATTTT. Protein product: CASSLTWVHGYQPQHF.

The chain couples TRBV7-2 to TRBJ1-5; 7 nucleotides align to TRBD1. This CDR3 is built from 15 residues. After removal of 1 base from V and 7 bases from J, the junction contained 7 bases not matched to a gene. The germline V gene has CDR1 SGHTA and CDR2 FQGNSA. CDR3 amino acids: CASSLEVTGFQPQHF. CDR3 sequence (DNA): TGTGCCAGCAGCTTAGAGGTGACAGGGTTCCAGCCCCAGCATTTT.

This clonotype occurred a few times. The CDR3 here is CASSFEQAQTPLHF. The CDR3 bases are TGTGCCAGCAGCTTCGAACAGGCCCAGACACCCCTCCACTTT. V and J are TRBV7-9 and TRBJ1-6; perhaps TRBD1 as D (5 bases). Trimming removed 3 bases at V and 11 bases at J, with 14 bases between. This CDR3 has 14 amino acids. Per the germline V gene, CDR1 is SEHNR and CDR2 is FQNEAQ (reference sequence).

The table lists this clonotype with a few counts. The gene calls are TRBV20-1 and TRBJ2-5; D might be TRBD1 (5 bases). Looked up from germline, CDR1 is DFQATT and CDR2 is SNEGSKA (reference sequence). Trimming shortened V by 1 base and J by 8 bases, and 11 bases separated the two germline ends. The CDR3 length is 12 residues. The CDR3 nucleotides are TGCAGTGCTAGAGCACAGGTTTATACCCAGTACTTC. It encodes CSARAQVYTQYF.

This clonotype was picked up a small number of times. The chain couples TRBV12-3 or TRBV12-4 to TRBJ2-1; 9 bases fit TRBD2. V lost 5 bases and J lost 7; bases outside the gene matches: 12. The CDR3 is 16 amino acids. The DNA for the CDR3 is TGTGCCAGCAGTCTTAGCGGGAGAATGGGAAGAAATGAGCAGTTCTTC. Encoded protein: CASSLSGRMGRNEQFF.

This rearrangement joins TRBV29-1 to TRBJ2-2; D not certain. Between the trimmed V and J ends, which lost 0 bases and 0 bases, there was a span of 8 bases. This CDR3 spans 15 amino acids. CDR1 is SQVTM and CDR2 is ANQGSEA in the germline V gene. This CDR3 is CSVEEGPANTGELFF. CDR3 DNA sequence: TGCAGCGTTGAAGAAGGGCCGGCGAACACCGGGGAGCTGTTTTTT.

In this sample, this clonotype turned up many times. The chain combines TRBV7-3 with TRBJ2-5, with TRBD1 matching 8 bases. The CDR3 has 14 residues. V shed 3 bases and J 4 bases; nucleotides not matched to a gene: 4. Germline CDR1 reads SGHTA; CDR2 reads FQGTGA. The CDR3 DNA is TGTGCCAGCAGCTTTCAGGGGGCAGGAGAGACCCAGTACTTC. Translated: CASSFQGAGETQYF.

This chain joins TRBV12-3 or TRBV12-4 and TRBJ2-1, with D perhaps TRBD1 (5 bases). V shed 7 bases and J shed 2 bases, with 15 bases lying between them. This CDR3 is 15 amino acids long. The CDR3 spells CASNPTTGTYNEQFF. The CDR3 DNA reads as TGTGCCAGCAATCCGACAACAGGAACCTACAATGAGCAGTTCTTC.

The V call is TRBV29-1, the J call TRBJ2-3; 10 bases are a match to TRBD2. This CDR3 is built from 13 residues. The J segment lost 7 bases and the V segment lost 7 bases, leaving 8 bases of the junction unmatched. Germline-derived CDR1 and CDR2 are SQVTM and ANQGSEA. The DNA for the CDR3 is TGCAGCGGCCAGCGGGGGGGAGCCTATACGCAGTATTTT. Protein: CSGQRGGAYTQYF.

CDR3 in DNA: TGTGCCACCAGTGCCCCAGGGCAGGGGGAGCGGACTAGTGGCTATGGCTACACCTTC. Amino acid sequence: CATSAPGQGERTSGYGYTF. J is TRBJ1-2 and V is TRBV24-1, with TRBD1 matching over 7 bases. The CDR3 consists of 19 residues. CDR1 and CDR2 from the germline V gene are KGHDR and SFDVKD. Losses at the gene ends were 5 bases for V and 4 bases for J; bases not matched to a gene: 21.

This chain uses TRBV12-3 or TRBV12-4 with TRBJ2-1; 14 bases are shared with TRBD2. With 3 bases clipped from V and 6 bases from J, the junction kept 4 bases outside the gene matches. The CDR3 length is 16 residues. The CDR3 DNA follows: TGTGCCAGCAGTTTCGTGGGACTAGCGGGAGCCAATGAGCAGTTCTTC. Translation gives CASSFVGLAGANEQFF.

CDR3 region: CASSLFYNEQYF. CDR3 coding DNA: TGTGCCAGCAGTTTATTTTACAATGAGCAGTACTTC. V gene TRBV28 combines with J gene TRBJ2-1, with D unresolved. The DNA matches TRBJ2-7 better at its end, which makes the J call doubtful. This CDR3 comprises 12 residues. From germline, CDR1 is MDHEN and CDR2 SYDVKM.

To note about this clonotype: A much larger clone sits a single nucleotide away, making a read error possible. This chain connects TRBV20-1 to TRBJ2-1, with D possibly matching TRBD2 (6 bases). Germline assignment: CDR1 DFQATT and CDR2 SNEGSKA (reference sequence). CDR3 length: 14 amino acids. CDR3 region: CSTSSGVLDGEQFF. CDR3 DNA sequence: TGCAGTACTAGTTCGGGAGTGCTGGATGGTGAGCAGTTCTTC.

This clonotype is medium-sized by share. V usage is TRBV20-1 and J usage is TRBJ2-4; 7 bases are a match to TRBD1. With 5 bases clipped from V and 0 bases from J, the junction kept 7 bases outside the gene matches. There are 15 residues in the CDR3. From germline, CDR1 is DFQATT and CDR2 SNEGSKA (reference sequence). The CDR3 bases are TGCAGTGCTTCTAGACAGGGTCTAGCCAAAAACATTCAGTACTTC. Encoded protein: CSASRQGLAKNIQYF.

This chain uses TRBV5-7 with TRBJ2-1, with D possibly being TRBD2 (6 bases). TRBV5-7 is an ORF; its function is uncertain. The V gene lost 3 bases and the J gene lost 0 bases, with 19 bases spanning the gap. The CDR3 totals 18 residues. The CDR3 protein is CASSSDQGLSDSYNEQFF. Here the CDR3 DNA reads TGTGCCAGCAGCTCCGATCAGGGACTTTCAGACTCCTACAATGAGCAGTTCTTC.

This chain joins TRBV20-1 and TRBJ2-4; 10 bases map to TRBD2. The end of the DNA fits TRBJ2-7 better, so the J call may be wrong. This CDR3 is built from 14 residues. Germline V gene data show CDR1 as DFQATT and CDR2 as SNEGSKA (reference sequence). The CDR3 loop reads CSAPTSGTSYEQYF. Here the CDR3 DNA reads TGCAGTGCGCCAACTAGCGGGACGTCCTACGAGCAGTACTTC.

CDR3 DNA sequence: TGCGCCAGCAGCCAAACTAGCGGGGATGGTGACGAGCAGTACTTC. Protein product: CASSQTSGDGDEQYF. This chain links TRBV4-3 with TRBJ2-5; the match to TRBD2 covers 10 bases. With the DNA end fitting TRBJ2-7 better, the J assignment may be wrong. Germline CDR1 is LGHNA and CDR2 is YSLEER. The CDR3 is 15 residues long.

The sample holds a few counts of this clonotype. The V and J genes are TRBV7-2 and TRBJ1-6; TRBD1 aligns across 7 bases. There are 15 residues in the CDR3. From germline, CDR1 is SGHTA and CDR2 FQGNSA. V trimming: 6 bases; J trimming: 7 bases; junction bases outside the gene matches: 9. In DNA, the CDR3 is TGTGCCAGCAGTCCCCGACAGGGACTAAATTCACCCCTCCACTTT. Translation gives CASSPRQGLNSPLHF.

In this sample, this clonotype turned up a few times. CDR3 sequence (DNA): TGTGCCACCAGTGATTTGCTGGACACCGGATCAGATACGCAGTATTTT. The encoded protein is CATSDLLDTGSDTQYF. The V gene is TRBV24-1, the J gene TRBJ2-3, with D possibly being TRBD1 (5 bases). The V and J ends lost 0 bases and 4 bases respectively, with 13 bases between them. Germline V CDR1 and CDR2: KGHDR, SFDVKD. CDR3 length: 16 amino acids.

This clonotype was seen many times. This rearrangement joins TRBV24-1 to TRBJ2-1; 10 nucleotides match TRBD2. The CDR3 is 16 amino acids. CDR1 KGHDR and CDR2 SFDVKD come from the germline V gene. V dropped 3 bases and J dropped 7; count of bases not matched to a gene: 8. The CDR3 region is CATSDRRASGGNEQFF. CDR3 bases: TGTGCCACCAGTGATCGTAGGGCTAGCGGGGGAAATGAGCAGTTCTTC.

This clonotype was counted ten times or more. This sequence joins TRBV28 and TRBJ2-7, with a weak D call TRBD1 (6 bases). CDR3 size: 16 residues. From germline, CDR1 is MDHEN and CDR2 SYDVKM. The V end was cut by 1 base, the J end by 1 base, with 14 bases between. CDR3 in amino acids: CASSLLGASRSYEQYF. The CDR3 DNA reads as TGTGCCAGCAGTTTATTGGGGGCTAGCCGATCCTACGAGCAGTACTTC.